This T cell receptor beta chain was found in a study of CD8+CD57+ T cells in acquired aplastic anemia. Study summary: Mean yield of DNA from sorted CD4+ and CD8+ cells was roughly 3.1 ug. General study results and limits: Overlapping CD8+ CDR3 repertoires of patients and controls contained around 31 shared sequences.

TCR beta VDJ and CDR3 profiles were obtained from a genomic DNA template. Each CDR3 protein gets one entry after TCRdb re-called the reads with MiXCR. Of 100,000 to 150,000 distinct CDR3 sequences listed, 48% are singletons. In its sample, this clonotype was seen many times. Its matching antigen is unknown. Input material: sorted CD4+, CD8+, or CD8+CD57+ T cells (not recorded which) from PBMCs. The clonotype originates from a human donor in good health, serving as a control.

In DNA, the CDR3 is TGTGCCAGTAGTATCGCACAGAACAATCAGCCCCAGCATTTT. This encodes CASSIAQNNQPQHF. The J gene is TRBJ1-5, the V gene TRBV19; D gene unclear. The CDR3 spans 14 residues. Trimming took off 3 bases at V and 3 bases at J, with 9 bases between the two ends. Germline CDR1 and CDR2: LNHDA and SQIVND (reference sequence).